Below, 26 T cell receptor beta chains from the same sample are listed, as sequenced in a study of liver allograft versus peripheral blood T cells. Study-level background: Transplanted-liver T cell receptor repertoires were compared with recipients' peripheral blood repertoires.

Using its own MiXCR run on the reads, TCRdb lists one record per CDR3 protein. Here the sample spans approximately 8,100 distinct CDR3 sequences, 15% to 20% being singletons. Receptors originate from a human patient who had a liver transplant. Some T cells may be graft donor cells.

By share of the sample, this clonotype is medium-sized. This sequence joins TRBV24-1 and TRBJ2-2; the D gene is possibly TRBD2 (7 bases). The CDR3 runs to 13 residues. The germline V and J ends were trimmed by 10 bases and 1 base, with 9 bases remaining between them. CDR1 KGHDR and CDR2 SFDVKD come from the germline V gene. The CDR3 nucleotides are TGTGCCACAGCGGGACAGAACACCGGGGAGCTGTTTTTT. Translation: CATAGQNTGELFF.

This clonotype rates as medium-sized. The CDR3 sequence is CASRNYDSTNEKLFF. The CDR3 DNA sequence: TGTGCCAGCAGGAACTACGATTCAACTAATGAAAAACTGTTTTTT. The chain combines TRBV27 with TRBJ1-4; D gene ambiguous. The V and J ends lost 6 bases and 0 bases respectively, with 11 bases between them. Germline V gene data show CDR1 as MNHEY and CDR2 as SMNVEV (reference sequence). The CDR3 runs to 15 residues.

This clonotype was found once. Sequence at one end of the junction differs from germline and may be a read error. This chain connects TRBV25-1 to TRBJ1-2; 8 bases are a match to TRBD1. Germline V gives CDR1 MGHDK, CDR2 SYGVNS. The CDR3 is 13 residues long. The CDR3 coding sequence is TGTGCCAACAGTGAACAAGACAGGGGAGGCTACACCTTC. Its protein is CANSEQDRGGYTF.

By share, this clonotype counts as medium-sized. The CDR3, as DNA: TGTGCCAGTGCGGACAGTAACTATGGCTACACCTTC. Amino acids: CASADSNYGYTF. The rearrangement links TRBV6-5 to TRBJ1-2; D might be TRBD1 (6 bases). V was pared by 9 bases and J by 1 base, with 9 bases between. This CDR3 has 12 amino acids. The germline V gene has CDR1 MNHEY and CDR2 SVGAGI.

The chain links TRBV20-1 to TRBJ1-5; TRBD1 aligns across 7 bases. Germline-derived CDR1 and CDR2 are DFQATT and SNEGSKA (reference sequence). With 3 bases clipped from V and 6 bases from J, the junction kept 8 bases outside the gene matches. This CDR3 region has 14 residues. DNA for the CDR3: TGCAGTGCTAGTACAGGGGTCGGGATTCAGCCCCAGCATTTT. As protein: CSASTGVGIQPQHF.

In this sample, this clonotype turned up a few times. For the CDR3, the DNA is TGTGCCAGCAGCCCCGGGACTGGTTTCGAGCAGTACTTC. Translated, it gives CASSPGTGFEQYF. This chain connects TRBV11-2 to TRBJ2-7; D perhaps matches TRBD2 (6 bases). Germline V gene lookup returns CDR1 SGHAT and CDR2 FQNNGV. V was trimmed by 5 bases and J by 6 bases, leaving 14 bases between them. The CDR3 totals 13 residues.

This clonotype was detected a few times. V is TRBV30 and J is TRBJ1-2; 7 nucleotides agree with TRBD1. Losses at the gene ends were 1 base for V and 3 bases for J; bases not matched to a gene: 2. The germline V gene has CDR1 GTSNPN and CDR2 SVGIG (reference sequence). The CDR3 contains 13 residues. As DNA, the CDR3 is TGTGCCTGGAGTGACAGGGGCCACTATGGCTACACCTTC. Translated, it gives CAWSDRGHYGYTF.

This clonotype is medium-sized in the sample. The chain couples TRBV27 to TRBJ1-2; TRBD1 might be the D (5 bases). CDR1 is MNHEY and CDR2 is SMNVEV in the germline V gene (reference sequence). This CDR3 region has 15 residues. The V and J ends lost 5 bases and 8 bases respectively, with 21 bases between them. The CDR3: CASSPMGDVLGGYTF. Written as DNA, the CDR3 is TGTGCCAGCAGTCCCATGGGGGACGTCCTCGGCGGCTACACCTTC.

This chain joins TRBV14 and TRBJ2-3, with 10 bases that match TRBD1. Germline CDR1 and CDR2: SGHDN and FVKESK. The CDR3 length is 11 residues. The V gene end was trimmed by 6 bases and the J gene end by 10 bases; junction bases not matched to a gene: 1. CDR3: CASRGTGAQYF. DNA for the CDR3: TGTGCCAGCAGAGGGACAGGGGCGCAGTATTTT.

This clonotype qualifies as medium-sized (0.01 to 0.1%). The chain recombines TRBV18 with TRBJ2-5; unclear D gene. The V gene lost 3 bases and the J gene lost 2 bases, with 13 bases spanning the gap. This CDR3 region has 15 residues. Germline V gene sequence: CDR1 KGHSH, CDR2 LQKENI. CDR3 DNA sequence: TGTGCCAGCTCACCCAGACTTACGAAGCAAGAGACCCAGTACTTC. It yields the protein CASSPRLTKQETQYF.

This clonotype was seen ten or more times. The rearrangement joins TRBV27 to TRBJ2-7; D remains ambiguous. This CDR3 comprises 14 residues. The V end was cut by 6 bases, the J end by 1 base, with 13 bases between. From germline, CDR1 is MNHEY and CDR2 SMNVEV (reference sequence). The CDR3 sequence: CASSPILVSYEQYF. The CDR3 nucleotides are TGTGCCAGCAGCCCGATCCTAGTTTCCTACGAGCAGTACTTC.

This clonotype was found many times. This CDR3 reads CASSLGLAGDTDTQYF. The CDR3 DNA sequence: TGTGCCAGCTCACTGGGACTAGCGGGGGATACAGATACGCAGTATTTT. The rearrangement joins TRBV18 to TRBJ2-3; 14 bases map to TRBD2. J was trimmed by 3 bases and V by 4 bases; bases with no gene match: 3. Germline V gene sequence: CDR1 KGHSH, CDR2 LQKENI. The CDR3 has 16 amino acids.

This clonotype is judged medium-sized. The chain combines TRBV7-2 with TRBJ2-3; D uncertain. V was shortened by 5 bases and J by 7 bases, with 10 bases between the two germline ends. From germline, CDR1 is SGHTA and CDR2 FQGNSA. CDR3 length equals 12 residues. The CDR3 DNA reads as TGTGCCAGCAGCGAGGTGGGGTATACGCAGTATTTT. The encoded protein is CASSEVGYTQYF. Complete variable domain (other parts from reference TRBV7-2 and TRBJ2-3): GAGVSQSPSNKVTEKGKDVELRCDPISGHTALYWYRQSLGQGLEFLIYFQGNSAPDKSGLPSDRFSAERTGGSVSTLTIQRTQQEDSAVYLCASSEVGYTQYFGPGTRLTVL.

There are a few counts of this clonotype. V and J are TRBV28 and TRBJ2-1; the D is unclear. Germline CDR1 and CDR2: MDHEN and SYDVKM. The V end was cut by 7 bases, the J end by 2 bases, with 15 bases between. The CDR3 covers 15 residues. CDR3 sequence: CASILSWNPYNEQFF. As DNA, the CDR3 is TGTGCCAGCATCCTCTCATGGAACCCCTACAATGAGCAGTTCTTC.

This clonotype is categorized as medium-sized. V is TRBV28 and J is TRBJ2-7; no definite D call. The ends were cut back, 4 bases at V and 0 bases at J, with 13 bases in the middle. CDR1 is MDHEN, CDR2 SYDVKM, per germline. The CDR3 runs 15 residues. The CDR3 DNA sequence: TGTGCCAGCAGTTCTGCCCCTGGATACTCCTACGAGCAGTACTTC. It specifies CASSSAPGYSYEQYF.

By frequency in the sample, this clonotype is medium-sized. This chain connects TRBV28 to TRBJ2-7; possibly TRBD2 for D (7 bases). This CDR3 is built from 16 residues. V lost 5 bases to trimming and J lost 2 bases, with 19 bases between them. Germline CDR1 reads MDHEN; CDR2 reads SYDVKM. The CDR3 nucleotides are TGTGCCAGCAGTGTCCCACTGGGGGGGCGAGCCTACGAGCAGTACTTC. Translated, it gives CASSVPLGGRAYEQYF. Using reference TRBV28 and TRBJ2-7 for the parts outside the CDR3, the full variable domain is DVKVTQSSRYLVKRTGEKVFLECVQDMDHENMFWYRQDPGLGLRLIYFSYDVKMKEKGDIPEGYSVSREKKERFSLILESASTNQTSMYLCASSVPLGGRAYEQYFGPGTRLTVT.

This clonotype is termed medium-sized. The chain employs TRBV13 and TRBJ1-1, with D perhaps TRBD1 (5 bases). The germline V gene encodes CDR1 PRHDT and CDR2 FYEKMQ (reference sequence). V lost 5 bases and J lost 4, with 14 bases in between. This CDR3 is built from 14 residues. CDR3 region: CASSLGGGSTEAFF. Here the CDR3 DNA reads TGTGCCAGCAGCCTCGGGGGGGGTAGCACTGAAGCTTTCTTT. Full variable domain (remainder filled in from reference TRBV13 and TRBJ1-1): AAGVIQSPRHLIKEKRETATLKCYPIPRHDTVYWYQQGPGQDPQFLISFYEKMQSDKGSIPDRFSAQQFSDYHSELNMSSLELGDSALYFCASSLGGGSTEAFFGQGTRLTVV.

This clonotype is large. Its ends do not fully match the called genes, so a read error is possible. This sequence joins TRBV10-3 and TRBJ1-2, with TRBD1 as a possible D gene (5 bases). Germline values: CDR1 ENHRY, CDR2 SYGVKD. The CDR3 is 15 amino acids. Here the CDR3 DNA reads TGTGCCCTCAGGCCGACCGAACAGGCCAACTATGGCTACACCTTC. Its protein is CALRPTEQANYGYTF.

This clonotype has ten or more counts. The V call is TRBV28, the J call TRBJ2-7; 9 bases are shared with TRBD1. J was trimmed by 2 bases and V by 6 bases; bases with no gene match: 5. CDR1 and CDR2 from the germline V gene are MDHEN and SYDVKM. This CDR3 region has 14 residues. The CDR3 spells CASRLDRGAYEQYF. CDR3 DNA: TGTGCCAGCAGGTTAGACAGGGGGGCCTACGAGCAGTACTTC.

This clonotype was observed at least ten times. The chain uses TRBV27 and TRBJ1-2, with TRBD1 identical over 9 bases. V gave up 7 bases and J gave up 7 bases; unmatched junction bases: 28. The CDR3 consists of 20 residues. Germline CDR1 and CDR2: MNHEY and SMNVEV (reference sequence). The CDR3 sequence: CASKRWEDRGGSGAQGGYTF. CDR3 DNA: TGTGCCAGCAAACGGTGGGAGGACAGGGGAGGCTCAGGGGCTCAGGGTGGCTACACCTTC.

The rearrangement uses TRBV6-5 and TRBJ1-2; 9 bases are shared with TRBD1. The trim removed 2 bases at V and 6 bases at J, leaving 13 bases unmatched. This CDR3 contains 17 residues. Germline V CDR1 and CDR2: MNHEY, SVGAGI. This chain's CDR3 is CASSYGSVTGGRNGYTF. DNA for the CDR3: TGTGCCAGCAGTTACGGATCGGTAACAGGGGGCAGGAATGGCTACACCTTC.

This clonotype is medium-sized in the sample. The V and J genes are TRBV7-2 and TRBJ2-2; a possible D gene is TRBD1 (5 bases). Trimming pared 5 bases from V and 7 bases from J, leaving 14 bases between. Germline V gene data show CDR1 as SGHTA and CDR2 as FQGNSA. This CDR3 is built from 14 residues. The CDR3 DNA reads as TGTGCCAGCAGCCCCTACAGAGACAGCGGGGAGCTGTTTTTT. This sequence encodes CASSPYRDSGELFF. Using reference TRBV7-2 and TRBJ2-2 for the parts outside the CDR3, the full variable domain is GAGVSQSPSNKVTEKGKDVELRCDPISGHTALYWYRQSLGQGLEFLIYFQGNSAPDKSGLPSDRFSAERTGGSVSTLTIQRTQQEDSAVYLCASSPYRDSGELFFGEGSRLTVL.

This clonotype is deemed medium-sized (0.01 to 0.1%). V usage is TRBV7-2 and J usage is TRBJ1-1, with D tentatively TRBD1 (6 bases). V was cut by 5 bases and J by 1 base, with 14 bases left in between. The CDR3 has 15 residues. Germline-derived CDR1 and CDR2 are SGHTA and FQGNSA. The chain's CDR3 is CASSLTTGKNTEAFF. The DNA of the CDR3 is TGTGCCAGCAGCCTAACTACAGGGAAGAACACTGAAGCTTTCTTT.

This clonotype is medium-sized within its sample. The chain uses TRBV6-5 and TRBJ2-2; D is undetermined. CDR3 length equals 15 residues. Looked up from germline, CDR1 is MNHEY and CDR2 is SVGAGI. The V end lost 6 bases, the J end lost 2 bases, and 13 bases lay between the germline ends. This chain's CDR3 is CASSPPRQNTGELFF. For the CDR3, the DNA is TGTGCCAGCAGCCCCCCCAGACAAAACACCGGGGAGCTGTTTTTT.

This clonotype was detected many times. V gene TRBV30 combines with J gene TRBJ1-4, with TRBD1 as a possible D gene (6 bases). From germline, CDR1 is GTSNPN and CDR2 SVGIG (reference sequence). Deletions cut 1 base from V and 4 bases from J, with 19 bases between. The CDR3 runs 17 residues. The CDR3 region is CAWSGFGGRWGNEKLFF. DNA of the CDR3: TGTGCCTGGAGTGGTTTTGGGGGCAGATGGGGTAATGAAAAACTGTTTTTT.

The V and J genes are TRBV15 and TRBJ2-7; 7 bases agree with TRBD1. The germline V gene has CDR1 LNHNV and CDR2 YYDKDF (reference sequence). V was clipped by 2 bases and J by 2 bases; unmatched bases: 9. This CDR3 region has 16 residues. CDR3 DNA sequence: TGTGCCACCAGCAGACTGACAGGGCCTCGGGCCTACGAGCAGTACTTC. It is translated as CATSRLTGPRAYEQYF.